Below are 16 T cell receptor beta chains sequenced from a single sample in a study of CD8+ T cells in alopecia areata. RNA was isolated and reverse transcribed to cDNA, the sequencing template. Sequenced by immunoSEQ multiplex PCR; TCRdb stores in-frame clones only, minus some. The repertoire has 150,000 to 200,000 clones, under 80% of them found once; the top ten carry about 1.3%. Treatment meaning: oral pan-JAK inhibitor, 5-10 mg twice daily. Source: CD4+ T cells sorted from blood, taken around week 50, from a patient treated with tofacitinib. The receptors stem from a human donor with alopecia areata.

The chain combines TRBV11-1 with TRBJ2-5; possible D gene TRBD2, 6 bases. The V end was cut by 4 bases, the J end by 8 bases, with 8 bases between. CDR1 and CDR2 from the germline V gene are SGHAT and FQDESV (reference sequence). The CDR3 has 11 residues. CDR3: CASSSGVTQYF. The CDR3, as DNA: TGTGCCAGCAGCTCGGGGGTAACCCAGTACTTC.

This clone has just a few counts. The rearrangement uses TRBV30 and TRBJ1-1; a weak D match, TRBD1 (5 bases). Germline values: CDR1 GTSNPN, CDR2 SVGIG (reference sequence). V shed 5 bases and J shed 1 base, with 14 bases lying between them. There are 14 residues in the CDR3. CDR3 bases: TGTGCCTGGTCCGGTGGGGCAGCGAACACTGAAGCTTTCTTT. Translated: CAWSGGAANTEAFF.

As for this clone: The junction departs from the called germline gene at one end, perhaps through a read error. This chain uses TRBV9 with TRBJ1-1, with 9 bases identical to TRBD1. Per germline, CDR1 SGDLS and CDR2 YYNGEE. The CDR3 runs to 16 residues. The CDR3: CASSARLGQGKTEAFF. DNA of the CDR3: TGTGCCAGCAGCGCCCGCCTCGGACAGGGGAAAACTGAGGCTTTCTTT.

This clone was detected only once. The gene calls are TRBV5-6 and TRBJ1-1; 7 positions agree with TRBD1. The J segment lost 5 bases and the V segment lost 2 bases, leaving 6 bases of the junction unmatched. The CDR3 consists of 14 residues. Germline V gives CDR1 SGHDT, CDR2 YYEEEE. CDR3 protein: CASSFRQGGTEAFF. The CDR3 nucleotides read TGTGCCAGCAGCTTCAGACAGGGAGGGACTGAAGCTTTCTTT. Using reference TRBV5-6 and TRBJ1-1 for the parts outside the CDR3, the full variable domain is DAGVTQSPTHLIKTRGQQVTLRCSPKSGHDTVSWYQQALGQGPQFIFQYYEEEERQRGNFPDRFSGHQFPNYSSELNVNALLLGDSALYLCASSFRQGGTEAFFGQGTRLTVV.

The chain recombines TRBV6-1 with TRBJ2-3; D gene ambiguous. The CDR3 has 12 residues. Germline-derived CDR1 and CDR2 are MNHNS and SASEGT. The ends were cut back, 4 bases at V and 6 bases at J, with 8 bases in the middle. CDR3 in DNA: TGTGCCAGCAGTGTTTCCGGCGATACGCAGTATTTT. It encodes CASSVSGDTQYF.

J is TRBJ2-3 and V is TRBV5-4; D remains ambiguous. The ends were cut back, 3 bases at V and 4 bases at J, with 12 bases in the middle. Germline V gene sequence: CDR1 SGHNT, CDR2 YYREEE (reference sequence). The CDR3 extends over 14 amino acids. The CDR3 region is CASSSPKEADTQYF. CDR3 DNA sequence: TGTGCCAGCAGCTCCCCGAAAGAGGCAGATACGCAGTATTTT. Combining the CDR3 with reference TRBV5-4 and TRBJ2-3 gives the whole variable domain ETGVTQSPTHLIKTRGQQVTLRCSSQSGHNTVSWYQQALGQGPQFIFQYYREEENGRGNFPPRFSGLQFPNYSSELNVNALELDDSALYLCASSSPKEADTQYFGPGTRLTVL.

The CDR3 DNA reads as TGCAGCGTTGAAGGGCAGGGGATCTACGAGCAGTACTTC. This translates into CSVEGQGIYEQYF. This sequence joins TRBV29-1 and TRBJ2-7; weak D call: TRBD1 (6 bases). CDR3 length equals 13 residues. The germline V and J ends were trimmed by 1 base and 3 bases, with 10 bases remaining between them. Germline-derived CDR1 and CDR2 are SQVTM and ANQGSEA.

The chain uses TRBV29-1 and TRBJ1-2, with D possibly matching TRBD1 (5 bases). V was pared by 7 bases and J by 8 bases, with 14 bases between. CDR3 length: 11 residues. Germline V gene data show CDR1 as SQVTM and CDR2 as ANQGSEA. The CDR3 here is CSGQGSRGYTF. The CDR3 bases are TGCAGCGGCCAGGGTTCAAGGGGCTACACCTTC.

To note about this clone: Other DNA sequences in the same sample also yield this CDR3. J is TRBJ1-1 and V is TRBV5-1; D may be TRBD1 (6 bases). CDR1 is SGHRS and CDR2 is YFSETQ in the germline V gene. The CDR3 runs 14 residues. V was clipped by 4 bases and J by 0 bases, with 10 bases between them. CDR3 bases: TGCGCCAGCAGCCTCGGGACAATGAACACTGAAGCTTTCTTT. Protein: CASSLGTMNTEAFF.

The chain couples TRBV5-6 to TRBJ2-7; weak D call: TRBD1 (6 bases). Trimming cost V 2 bases and J 7 bases, with 7 bases left between them. CDR1 and CDR2 (germline): SGHDT, YYEEEE. The CDR3 totals 11 residues. CDR3 DNA: TGTGCCAGCAGCTTAACAGGGGAGCAGTACTTC. Amino acid sequence: CASSLTGEQYF.

The CDR3 DNA is TGTGCCAGCAGTTCAATTATCGAAGCTAGCTACACCTTC. It is translated as CASSSIIEASYTF. This chain joins TRBV28 and TRBJ1-2; D remains unclear. CDR3 length equals 13 residues. V was cut by 4 bases and J by 9 bases, with 15 bases left in between. CDR1 MDHEN and CDR2 SYDVKM come from the germline V gene.

The V and J genes are TRBV5-4 and TRBJ2-4; 8 bases align to TRBD2. The CDR3 has 13 amino acids. Germline V gene data show CDR1 as SGHNT and CDR2 as YYREEE (reference sequence). Trimming removed 4 bases from V and 7 bases from J; junction bases left unmatched: 4. CDR3 sequence reads: CASSPGLVNIQYF. CDR3 DNA sequence: TGTGCCAGCAGCCCGGGACTAGTGAACATTCAGTACTTC. The full variable domain, completed using reference TRBV5-4 and TRBJ2-4, is ETGVTQSPTHLIKTRGQQVTLRCSSQSGHNTVSWYQQALGQGPQFIFQYYREEENGRGNFPPRFSGLQFPNYSSELNVNALELDDSALYLCASSPGLVNIQYFGAGTRLSVL.

V gene TRBV11-2 combines with J gene TRBJ1-5; D remains unclear. The CDR3 sequence is 14 residues long. The V gene's germline CDR1 is SGHAT and CDR2 FQNNGV. V was cut by 0 bases and J by 5 bases, with 8 bases left in between. In DNA form, the CDR3 reads TGTGCCAGCAGCTTAGACCCCGGGGATCAGCCCCAGCATTTT. Translation gives CASSLDPGDQPQHF. Variable domain in full (rest from reference TRBV11-2 and TRBJ1-5): EAGVAQSPRYKIIEKRQSVAFWCNPISGHATLYWYQQILGQGPKLLIQFQNNGVVDDSQLPKDRFSAERLKGVDSTLKIQPAKLEDSAVYLCASSLDPGDQPQHFGDGTRLSIL.

J is TRBJ1-1 and V is TRBV15; D is unresolved. Trimming stripped 4 bases from V and 4 bases from J, with 10 bases between. From germline, CDR1 is LNHNV and CDR2 YYDKDF (reference sequence). This CDR3 is built from 13 residues. The CDR3 DNA follows: TGTGCCACCAGCAAGAACGTCGGCACTGAAGCTTTCTTT. Protein product: CATSKNVGTEAFF. Full variable domain (outside the CDR3, taken from reference TRBV15 and TRBJ1-1): DAMVIQNPRYQVTQFGKPVTLSCSQTLNHNVMYWYQQKSSQAPKLLFHYYDKDFNNEADTPDNFQSRRPNTSFCFLDIRSPGLGDTAMYLCATSKNVGTEAFFGQGTRLTVV.

V gene TRBV5-1 combines with J gene TRBJ2-5; 10 nucleotides align to TRBD1. There are 17 residues in the CDR3. V dropped 5 bases and J dropped 2; count of bases not matched to a gene: 12. Germline V lookup: CDR1 SGHRS, CDR2 YFSETQ. This CDR3 is CASSSNPGQGSQETQYF. The CDR3 bases are TGCGCCAGCAGTTCAAATCCGGGACAGGGGAGTCAAGAGACCCAGTACTTC.

V is TRBV5-6 and J is TRBJ2-5, with D possibly being TRBD1 or TRBD2 (5 bases each). Germline V gives CDR1 SGHDT, CDR2 YYEEEE. Trimming removed 5 bases from V and 9 bases from J, with 17 bases in between. This CDR3 has 13 amino acids. CDR3 sequence reads: CASRARDLRPQYF. CDR3 sequence (DNA): TGTGCCAGCAGAGCCCGGGACCTGAGGCCCCAGTACTTC. The full variable domain, completed using reference TRBV5-6 and TRBJ2-5, is DAGVTQSPTHLIKTRGQQVTLRCSPKSGHDTVSWYQQALGQGPQFIFQYYEEEERQRGNFPDRFSGHQFPNYSSELNVNALLLGDSALYLCASRARDLRPQYFGPGTRLLVL.